The T cell receptor beta chain under discussion was sequenced for a study of glioma-infiltrating T cells after dendritic cell vaccination. Study-level background: Samples are from glioblastoma patients in Phase I and II dendritic cell vaccine trials.

The assay was immunoSEQ multiplex PCR, and TCRdb's table has in-frame clones only and misses some. The sample includes about 65,000 clones, roughly nine tenths of them seen just once. Indicated time point: after dendritic cell vaccination, including at tumor progression/relapse. The clonotype was recovered from a human donor with glioblastoma. The sequencing here drew on blood, taken after dendritic cell vaccination.

Here the CDR3 DNA reads TGTGCCAGCACCGGGACAGTAAACAATGAGCAGTTCTTC. It translates to CASTGTVNNEQFF. The chain is built from TRBV28 and TRBJ2-1; 7 bases map to TRBD1. Germline V gene data show CDR1 as MDHEN and CDR2 as SYDVKM. This CDR3 spans 13 amino acids. The J segment lost 5 bases and the V segment lost 7 bases, leaving 5 bases of the junction unmatched. Complete variable domain (other parts from reference TRBV28 and TRBJ2-1): DVKVTQSSRYLVKRTGEKVFLECVQDMDHENMFWYRQDPGLGLRLIYFSYDVKMKEKGDIPEGYSVSREKKERFSLILESASTNQTSMYLCASTGTVNNEQFFGPGTRLTVL.